These 25 T cell receptor beta chains came from one sample sequenced in a study of T cell responses to AZD1222 COVID-19 vaccine. Some clones are missing from TCRdb's copy, which holds only in-frame ones; the method was immunoSEQ multiplex PCR. The sample carries 77,000 or so clones, roughly 90% recorded once. The sample in question was peripheral blood, obtained 28 days after the second AZD1222 dose. Receptors originate from an adult who received the AZD1222 COVID-19 vaccine.

This chain uses TRBV5-1 with TRBJ2-6; the match to TRBD1 covers 11 bases. The CDR3 contains 18 residues. Trimming at V came to 4 bases and at J to 0 bases, leaving 6 bases not matched to a gene. Per germline, CDR1 SGHRS and CDR2 YFSETQ. CDR3 protein: CASSPRTGGISGANVLTF. CDR3 bases: TGCGCCAGCAGCCCTCGGACAGGGGGCATCTCTGGGGCCAACGTCCTGACTTTC.

The genes are TRBV5-1 and TRBJ1-1; no definite D call. The CDR3 spans 13 residues. Trimming shortened V by 3 bases and J by 0 bases, and 6 bases separated the two germline ends. CDR1 and CDR2 from the germline V gene are SGHRS and YFSETQ. CDR3 residues: CASSSGVNTEAFF. The CDR3 DNA reads as TGCGCCAGCAGCTCAGGAGTGAACACTGAAGCTTTCTTT.

The chain links TRBV20-1 to TRBJ2-1, with D uncertain. The V and J ends lost 3 bases and 1 base respectively, with 1 base between them. Germline V gene sequence: CDR1 DFQATT, CDR2 SNEGSKA (reference sequence). The CDR3 sequence is 11 residues long. CDR3 nucleotide sequence: TGCAGTGCTAGTTCCTACAATGAGCAGTTCTTC. Translation: CSASSYNEQFF.

The rearrangement links TRBV2 to TRBJ2-7; weak D call: TRBD1 (5 bases). Germline assignment: CDR1 SNHLY and CDR2 FYNNEI. The CDR3 runs 15 residues. V was cut by 4 bases and J by 0 bases, with 13 bases left in between. The CDR3 loop is CASSVGRVNSYEQYF. CDR3 in DNA: TGTGCCAGCAGTGTGGGCAGGGTGAACTCCTACGAGCAGTACTTC.

V gene TRBV7-9 combines with J gene TRBJ2-2; D unresolved. Germline V gene data show CDR1 as SEHNR and CDR2 as FQNEAQ (reference sequence). V shed 5 bases and J shed 3 bases, with 1 base lying between them. The CDR3 consists of 11 residues. CDR3 nucleotides: TGTGCCAGCAGCCACACCGGGGAGCTGTTTTTT. Translated: CASSHTGELFF.

V gene TRBV20-1 combines with J gene TRBJ1-1, with 7 bases matching TRBD1. This CDR3 contains 11 residues. Germline trimming cut 3 bases from V and 13 bases from J; bases unmatched to any gene: 8. The germline CDR1 and CDR2 sequences are DFQATT and SNEGSKA (reference sequence). CDR3 region: CSARTGSYIFF. CDR3 bases: TGCAGTGCTAGGACAGGGTCCTATATTTTCTTT.

The rearrangement links TRBV10-3 to TRBJ1-5; D ambiguous. V was trimmed by 0 bases and J by 6 bases, leaving 6 bases between them. Germline-derived CDR1 and CDR2 are ENHRY and SYGVKD. The CDR3 runs to 13 residues. CDR3 sequence: CAISESGGQPQHF. The CDR3 region has the DNA TGTGCCATCAGTGAGTCGGGTGGTCAGCCCCAGCATTTT.

J is TRBJ2-1 and V is TRBV4-2, with D perhaps matching TRBD2 (6 bases). This CDR3 is built from 15 residues. Germline values: CDR1 LGHNA, CDR2 YNFKEQ. V was shortened by 0 bases and J by 4 bases, with 10 bases between the two germline ends. The CDR3 DNA sequence: TGTGCCAGCAGCCAAGAAGCACTAGCATACAATGAGCAGTTCTTC. Protein product: CASSQEALAYNEQFF.

The rearrangement links TRBV5-8 to TRBJ1-1; 7 bases line up with TRBD1. With 0 bases clipped from V and 8 bases from J, the junction kept 7 bases outside the gene matches. The CDR3 has 14 residues. Germline CDR1 is SGHTS and CDR2 is YDEGEE. The CDR3 loop reads CASSLGWDSLEAFF. The DNA for the CDR3 is TGTGCCAGCAGCTTGGGATGGGACAGCCTGGAAGCTTTCTTT.

V gene TRBV28 combines with J gene TRBJ2-6; the D call may be TRBD1 or TRBD2 (6 bases each). The CDR3 is 15 amino acids. Trimming removed 5 bases from V and 1 base from J, with 9 bases in between. Per the germline V gene, CDR1 is MDHEN and CDR2 is SYDVKM. In DNA form, the CDR3 reads TGTGCCAGCAGTGAGGGGGGTTCTGGGGCCAACGTCCTGACTTTC. Amino acids: CASSEGGSGANVLTF.

Here the CDR3 reads CASSLAGGTGNTIYF. CDR3 nucleotide sequence: TGTGCCAGCAGCTTAGCCGGGGGCACTGGAAACACCATATATTTT. The chain links TRBV7-2 to TRBJ1-3; possible D gene TRBD1, 6 bases. The V and J ends lost 0 bases and 2 bases respectively, with 8 bases between them. From germline, CDR1 is SGHTA and CDR2 FQGNSA. The length of the CDR3 is 15 residues.

The chain joins TRBV21-1 to TRBJ1-2. TRBV21-1 is deemed a pseudogene. The CDR3 runs 18 residues. The CDR3 DNA reads TGTGCCAGCAGCAAAGTGAAGGGAACTAGCTCGTTTAACTATGGCTACACCTTC. It is translated as CASSKVKGTSSFNYGYTF.

The chain combines TRBV7-3 with TRBJ2-2; 8 positions match TRBD1. CDR1 and CDR2 (germline): SGHTA, FQGTGA. The CDR3 has 14 residues. J lost 6 bases, V lost 5 bases, and 5 bases had no gene match. The CDR3 spells CASSRQGKAGELFF. The CDR3 DNA reads as TGTGCCAGCAGCCGACAGGGGAAGGCCGGGGAGCTGTTTTTT.

V and J are TRBV19 and TRBJ2-7; D may match TRBD1 or TRBD2 (5 bases each). The ends were cut back, 5 bases at V and 1 base at J, with 9 bases in the middle. In germline, CDR1 is LNHDA, CDR2 SQIVND (reference sequence). This CDR3 has 13 residues. DNA for the CDR3: TGTGCCAGTAGTCGAGGGGCGTCCTACGAGCAGTACTTC. Protein: CASSRGASYEQYF.

V and J are TRBV11-2 and TRBJ2-2; 15 bases are a match to TRBD2. The CDR3 has 15 amino acids. From germline, CDR1 is SGHAT and CDR2 FQNNGV. The V gene end was trimmed by 5 bases and the J gene end by 16 bases; junction bases not matched to a gene: 11. CDR3 protein: CASSPGLAGGPWGFF. For the CDR3, the DNA is TGTGCCAGCAGCCCTGGACTAGCGGGAGGGCCATGGGGGTTTTTT.

This chain links TRBV6-6 with TRBJ1-5; 7 nucleotides line up with TRBD1. This CDR3 spans 14 amino acids. The V gene's germline CDR1 is MNHNY and CDR2 SVGAGI (reference sequence). The V and J ends lost 6 bases and 1 base, in that order; junction bases with no gene match: 3. CDR3: CASSYRGSNQPQHF. The CDR3 bases are TGTGCCAGCAGCTACAGGGGCAGCAATCAGCCCCAGCATTTT.

The V and J genes are TRBV27 and TRBJ2-7, with D possibly matching TRBD2 (5 bases). This CDR3 comprises 14 residues. The V and J ends lost 1 base and 3 bases respectively, with 10 bases between them. Germline CDR1 reads MNHEY; CDR2 reads SMNVEV (reference sequence). This CDR3 reads CASSLLGGGYEQYF. In DNA form, the CDR3 reads TGTGCCAGCAGTTTATTAGGAGGAGGCTACGAGCAGTACTTC.

The chain uses TRBV20-1 and TRBJ2-5, with 8 bases aligning to TRBD2. Germline V gene sequence: CDR1 DFQATT, CDR2 SNEGSKA (reference sequence). The V and J ends lost 3 bases and 1 base, in that order; junction bases with no gene match: 13. There are 17 residues in the CDR3. The CDR3 DNA reads TGCAGTGCTAGTGGGCCGCGGGAGCGGGAGATCCAAGAGACCCAGTACTTC. Translation gives CSASGPREREIQETQYF.

This clone was seen a handful of times. V and J are TRBV9 and TRBJ1-2; no firm D call. This CDR3 is built from 13 residues. With 4 bases removed from V and 5 bases from J, the gap between germline ends came to 12 bases. Germline values: CDR1 SGDLS, CDR2 YYNGEE. CDR3 region: CASSSTGLYGYTF. The CDR3 DNA is TGTGCCAGCAGCTCGACTGGACTGTATGGCTACACCTTC. The full variable domain, completed using reference TRBV9 and TRBJ1-2, is DSGVTQTPKHLITATGQRVTLRCSPRSGDLSVYWYQQSLDQGLQFLIQYYNGEERAKGNILERFSAQQFPDLHSELNLSSLELGDSALYFCASSSTGLYGYTFGSGTRLTVV.

The chain employs TRBV9 and TRBJ1-1; no clear D. CDR1 and CDR2 (germline): SGDLS, YYNGEE. The V gene lost 0 bases and the J gene lost 4 bases, with 7 bases spanning the gap. The CDR3 sequence is 13 residues long. As DNA, the CDR3 is TGTGCCAGCAGCGTAGCTCTGGGCACTGAAGCTTTCTTT. This encodes CASSVALGTEAFF. The full variable domain, completed using reference TRBV9 and TRBJ1-1, is DSGVTQTPKHLITATGQRVTLRCSPRSGDLSVYWYQQSLDQGLQFLIQYYNGEERAKGNILERFSAQQFPDLHSELNLSSLELGDSALYFCASSVALGTEAFFGQGTRLTVV.

The genes are TRBV28 and TRBJ2-7; no firm D call. The CDR3 has 10 residues. Germline V lookup: CDR1 MDHEN, CDR2 SYDVKM. With 11 bases removed from V and 6 bases from J, the gap between germline ends came to 11 bases. CDR3 DNA sequence: TGTGCCTGCGGACCTACCGAGCAGTACTTC. It specifies CACGPTEQYF. Together with reference TRBV28 and TRBJ2-7, the CDR3 gives the full variable domain: DVKVTQSSRYLVKRTGEKVFLECVQDMDHENMFWYRQDPGLGLRLIYFSYDVKMKEKGDIPEGYSVSREKKERFSLILESASTNQTSMYLCACGPTEQYFGPGTRLTVT.

V and J are TRBV4-1 and TRBJ2-1; TRBD1 matches at 8 bases. The CDR3 is 17 residues long. Unmatched junction bases numbered 9, after V lost 0 bases and J lost 5 bases. Germline assignment: CDR1 MGHRA and CDR2 YSYEKL. The CDR3 nucleotides are TGCGCCAGCAGCCAAGATTGGAGACAGGGGATCAACAATGAGCAGTTCTTC. It codes for CASSQDWRQGINNEQFF.

The chain couples TRBV5-4 to TRBJ1-1; no reliable D call. Trimming shortened V by 1 base and J by 1 base, and 8 bases separated the two germline ends. The CDR3 spans 14 residues. The germline CDR1 and CDR2 sequences are SGHNT and YYREEE (reference sequence). The chain's CDR3 is CASSLFPTNTEAFF. In DNA form, the CDR3 reads TGTGCCAGCAGCTTGTTTCCTACGAACACTGAAGCTTTCTTT.

In DNA, the CDR3 is TGTGCCAGCAGTCTACCGGGACCCAGGCGAGATACGCAGTATTTT. Translated, it gives CASSLPGPRRDTQYF. The rearrangement uses TRBV28 and TRBJ2-3; D may be TRBD1 or TRBD2 (5 bases each). Trimming stripped 5 bases from V and 5 bases from J, with 17 bases between. Germline V gene sequence: CDR1 MDHEN, CDR2 SYDVKM. The CDR3 is 15 residues long.

The V and J genes are TRBV6-5 and TRBJ2-3, with a possible D match to TRBD2 (5 bases). This CDR3 has 15 residues. The V gene lost 2 bases and the J gene lost 5 bases, with 14 bases spanning the gap. Looked up from germline, CDR1 is MNHEY and CDR2 is SVGAGI. The CDR3 nucleotides read TGTGCCAGCAGTTACAGGACGCGGGTTAGAGATACGCAGTATTTT. Translation gives CASSYRTRVRDTQYF.